This T cell receptor beta chain is from a study of Ad26.COV2.S vaccination and SARS-CoV-2 variants. Overall study context: The donor participated in the COV1001 trial, in its Ad26.COV2.S arm. Points from the study as a whole: After vaccination, reports described spike-specific CD8+ and CD4+ T cell responses as showing substantial breadth.

Here immunoSEQ multiplex PCR was the method, and the copy in TCRdb shows in-frame clones only, minus some. The data contain around 420,000 clones, roughly 90% of them singletons. V was cut by 1 base and J by 6 bases, with 10 bases left in between. The CDR3 is made up of 13 amino acids. CDR1 and CDR2 from the germline V gene are LGHDT and YNNKEL (reference sequence). Turning to this clone: Its antigen remains unknown.

Specified treatment: around 19 received Ad26.COV2.S at low or high dose, single or two shots; several received placebo; per-sample allocation not given. The samples date from day 63 after the first vaccine or placebo injection. The chain is built from TRBV3-1 (or the pseudogene TRBV3-2) and TRBJ2-7; no reliable D call. This specimen was peripheral blood, taken in a trial of Ad26.COV2.S vaccine versus placebo. This TCR came from a person between 18 and 65 years old who received the Ad26.COV2.S COVID-19 vaccine or a placebo. The CDR3 region is CASSQAQVREQYF. CDR3 nucleotides: TGTGCCAGCAGCCAAGCCCAGGTGCGCGAGCAGTACTTC.